These 17 T cell receptor beta chains came from one sample sequenced in a study of T cell responses to AZD1222 COVID-19 vaccine. Assay: immunoSEQ multiplex PCR; the TCRdb copy retains only in-frame clones and omits some. Seen here are around 150,000 clones, roughly 88% observed once, and the top ten hold roughly 2%. Sequencing was performed on peripheral blood, taken 28 days after the second AZD1222 dose. These receptors came from an adult who received the AZD1222 COVID-19 vaccine.

The chain joins TRBV5-4 to TRBJ1-2; 9 nucleotides line up with TRBD1. V lost 6 bases to trimming and J lost 3 bases; unmatched junction nucleotides: 6. Germline CDR1 SGHNT, CDR2 YYREEE (reference sequence). The CDR3 contains 14 residues. The CDR3 protein is CASTFGTGHYGYTF. CDR3 DNA: TGTGCCAGCACCTTCGGGACAGGGCACTATGGCTACACCTTC.

The chain carries TRBV14 and TRBJ2-7; 14 positions agree with TRBD2. The CDR3 sequence is 18 residues long. Looked up from germline, CDR1 is SGHDN and CDR2 is FVKESK. With V trimmed by 3 bases and J by 6 bases, 13 bases remained unmatched. The CDR3 reads CASSHYPTSGRGTGEQYF. The CDR3 bases are TGTGCCAGCAGCCACTACCCGACTAGCGGGAGGGGTACGGGCGAGCAGTACTTC.

The CDR3 nucleotides read TGTGCCAGCAGCCCAGGAGGGGAAGAGACCCAGTACTTC. Protein sequence: CASSPGGEETQYF. The chain has TRBV7-3 and TRBJ2-5; D might be TRBD2 (6 bases). There are 13 residues in the CDR3. Looked up from germline, CDR1 is SGHTA and CDR2 is FQGTGA. The V gene lost 5 bases and the J gene lost 3 bases, with 10 bases spanning the gap.

The chain has TRBV19 and TRBJ1-5, with TRBD1 identical over 7 bases. Trimming took 4 bases from V and 7 from J; bases not matched to a gene: 7. The CDR3 totals 14 residues. Per the germline V gene, CDR1 is LNHDA and CDR2 is SQIVND (reference sequence). CDR3 DNA sequence: TGTGCCAGTAGTACCAGACAGGGTGGACAGCCCCAGCATTTT. Translation gives CASSTRQGGQPQHF.

The CDR3 loop is CASSLSLQGAGYGYTF. The CDR3 DNA sequence: TGTGCCAGCAGCTTATCCCTACAGGGGGCGGGCTATGGCTACACCTTC. This sequence joins TRBV7-2 and TRBJ1-2, with 9 positions matching TRBD1. Unmatched junction bases numbered 8, after V lost 2 bases and J lost 4 bases. Germline CDR1 SGHTA, CDR2 FQGNSA. This CDR3 contains 16 residues.

For the CDR3, the DNA is TGTGCCAGTAGTATCCCACAAGGGGGCAACTATGGCTACACCTTC. It codes for CASSIPQGGNYGYTF. The chain couples TRBV19 to TRBJ1-2; 7 nucleotides match TRBD1. Trimming took 3 bases from V and 2 from J; bases not matched to a gene: 6. Germline values: CDR1 LNHDA, CDR2 SQIVND (reference sequence). This CDR3 has 15 amino acids.

V is TRBV3-1 (or the pseudogene TRBV3-2) and J is TRBJ2-5; 7 nucleotides align to TRBD2. Germline CDR1 LGHDT, CDR2 YNNKEL (reference sequence). The CDR3 has 15 residues. The trim removed 1 base at V and 4 bases at J, leaving 6 bases unmatched. In DNA, the CDR3 is TGTGCCAGCAGCCAAGTTCGGGGAGGGTCAGAGACCCAGTACTTC. Its translation is CASSQVRGGSETQYF.

The V and J genes are TRBV18 and TRBJ1-1, with D hard to call. The CDR3 consists of 13 residues. V gave up 8 bases and J gave up 5 bases, with 15 bases separating them. Germline V gene sequence: CDR1 KGHSH, CDR2 LQKENI. The CDR3 nucleotides read TGTGCCAGCCTCGAAAACCGAAGGACTGAAGCTTTCTTT. This codes for CASLENRRTEAFF.

The rearrangement uses TRBV5-8 and TRBJ2-1; the match to TRBD1 covers 7 bases. The trim removed 4 bases at V and 8 bases at J, leaving 6 bases unmatched. In germline, CDR1 is SGHTS, CDR2 YDEGEE. This CDR3 is 13 amino acids long. The CDR3 DNA reads as TGTGCCAGCAGCCCCACAGGGGTCCATGAGCAGTTCTTC. Its protein is CASSPTGVHEQFF.

The genes are TRBV5-1 and TRBJ1-1, with 8 bases matching TRBD1. This CDR3 contains 15 residues. Germline V gives CDR1 SGHRS, CDR2 YFSETQ. The ends lost 3 bases at V and 2 bases at J; junction bases unmatched: 6. CDR3 protein: CASSWTGSKNTEAFF. Here the CDR3 DNA reads TGCGCCAGCAGCTGGACAGGGAGTAAAAACACTGAAGCTTTCTTT.

This clone was found once. The rearrangement uses TRBV7-2 and TRBJ1-5; perhaps TRBD1 as D (5 bases). Per the germline V gene, CDR1 is SGHTA and CDR2 is FQGNSA. The CDR3 sequence is 14 residues long. Trimming pared 3 bases from V and 2 bases from J, leaving 8 bases between. CDR3 in DNA: TGTGCCAGCAGCTTCCAGGGTGGCAATCAGCCCCAGCATTTT. Translation: CASSFQGGNQPQHF.

The V gene is TRBV6-5, the J gene TRBJ2-1; 14 bases match TRBD2. V lost 6 bases to trimming and J lost 9 bases; unmatched junction nucleotides: 7. This CDR3 is 15 amino acids long. Germline V gene sequence: CDR1 MNHEY, CDR2 SVGAGI. The CDR3 DNA reads TGTGCCAGCAGCCTCGGGACTAGCGGGAGTGTTGAGCAGTTCTTC. Translation gives CASSLGTSGSVEQFF.

CDR3 bases: TGCAGCGTTCGGGTCAGAGTTGAGCAGTTCTTC. This encodes CSVRVRVEQFF. This sequence joins TRBV29-1 and TRBJ2-1; D is uncertain. Per germline, CDR1 SQVTM and CDR2 ANQGSEA. V was clipped by 5 bases and J by 9 bases, with 11 bases between them. The CDR3 sequence is 11 residues long.

This chain joins TRBV5-4 and TRBJ2-7; 9 bases align to TRBD2. The CDR3 is made up of 15 amino acids. The germline V gene encodes CDR1 SGHNT and CDR2 YYREEE (reference sequence). V dropped 2 bases and J dropped 5; count of bases not matched to a gene: 8. CDR3 region: CASSLGRGGRNEQYF. CDR3 sequence (DNA): TGTGCCAGCAGCTTAGGGCGGGGGGGCCGGAACGAGCAGTACTTC. Full variable domain (rest looked up from reference TRBV5-4 and TRBJ2-7): ETGVTQSPTHLIKTRGQQVTLRCSSQSGHNTVSWYQQALGQGPQFIFQYYREEENGRGNFPPRFSGLQFPNYSSELNVNALELDDSALYLCASSLGRGGRNEQYFGPGTRLTVT.

The genes are TRBV7-2 and TRBJ2-2; the match to TRBD2 covers 9 bases. CDR1 and CDR2 from the germline V gene are SGHTA and FQGNSA. V dropped 5 bases and J dropped 1; count of bases not matched to a gene: 8. The CDR3 is made up of 17 amino acids. DNA of the CDR3: TGTGCCAGCAGCCACCCGGGAGCGGGGGGGAACACCGGGGAGCTGTTTTTT. Its translation: CASSHPGAGGNTGELFF.

The V gene is TRBV4-1, the J gene TRBJ1-5; 8 bases fit TRBD1. CDR3 length: 15 amino acids. Germline V gene data show CDR1 as MGHRA and CDR2 as YSYEKL. The J segment lost 3 bases and the V segment lost 3 bases, leaving 4 bases of the junction unmatched. Here the CDR3 reads CASSQADRANQPQHF. DNA for the CDR3: TGCGCCAGCAGCCAGGCGGACAGGGCCAATCAGCCCCAGCATTTT.

The chain uses TRBV7-8 and TRBJ2-1; TRBD2 matches at 9 bases. With 5 bases clipped from V and 4 bases from J, the junction kept 6 bases outside the gene matches. CDR3 length: 15 amino acids. Germline CDR1 is SGHVS and CDR2 is FQNEAQ. The CDR3, as DNA: TGTGCCAGCAGCCGCGGGGGGGGCGAGTACAATGAGCAGTTCTTC. Amino acid sequence: CASSRGGGEYNEQFF.